These 10 T cell receptor beta chains were sequenced from one sample in a study of immune cell composition in non-small cell lung cancer. Normal lung was taken at the farthest possible site, at least 3 cm from tumour. Sequencing was performed with immunoSEQ multiplex PCR; in TCRdb, only in-frame clones are kept and a portion is missing. The sample consists of under 500 clones, about four fifths of them appearing once. The sample taken for sequencing was non-adjacent lung tissue. The receptors were gathered from a human donor with non-small cell lung cancer.

CDR3 coding DNA: TGTGCCACCGCTAGTTTCAATCAGCCCCAGCATTTT. Protein sequence: CATASFNQPQHF. The chain couples TRBV7-8 to TRBJ1-5; D remains unclear. Trimming left V 10 bases short and J 3 bases short, with 10 bases between. The germline V gene has CDR1 SGHVS and CDR2 FQNEAQ. This CDR3 is built from 12 residues.

The chain recombines TRBV9 with TRBJ2-5; 14 positions agree with TRBD2. Germline trimming cut 3 bases from V and 5 bases from J; bases unmatched to any gene: 9. The length of the CDR3 is 17 residues. The germline V gene encodes CDR1 SGDLS and CDR2 YYNGEE. The CDR3 loop is CASSDSTSGRAGETQYF. Here the CDR3 DNA reads TGTGCCAGCAGCGACTCGACTAGCGGGAGGGCCGGGGAGACCCAGTACTTC.

The rearrangement links TRBV11-2 to TRBJ2-1; 11 bases line up with TRBD2. V shed 7 bases, J shed 3 bases, and the junction held 11 bases outside the gene matches. The germline V gene has CDR1 SGHAT and CDR2 FQNNGV. The CDR3 consists of 17 residues. CDR3 sequence reads: CASMTSGATSGYNEQFF. The DNA of the CDR3 is TGTGCCAGCATGACTAGCGGGGCTACCTCGGGCTACAATGAGCAGTTCTTC.

Points on this clone: Sequence at one end of the junction differs from germline and may be a read error. The CDR3 loop reads CASTLLAGGPFSYNEQFF. The CDR3 bases are TGTGCCAGCACCTTACTAGCGGGAGGGCCTTTCTCCTACAATGAGCAGTTCTTC. The rearrangement joins TRBV7-8 to TRBJ2-1, with 13 bases lining up with TRBD2. Per germline, CDR1 SGHVS and CDR2 FQNEAQ. This CDR3 region has 18 residues.

V gene TRBV19 combines with J gene TRBJ2-1, with D possibly matching TRBD1 (6 bases). Trimming took 0 bases from V and 10 from J, leaving 7 bases between them. Germline V CDR1 and CDR2: LNHDA, SQIVND (reference sequence). CDR3 size: 12 residues. CDR3 nucleotides: TGTGCCAGTAGTATAGATCAGGGGGAGCAGTTCTTC. Translating it yields CASSIDQGEQFF.

This chain joins TRBV5-8 and TRBJ1-5, with TRBD1 matching over 10 bases. Germline loops: CDR1 SGHTS, CDR2 YDEGEE. CDR3 length: 16 residues. V lost 4 bases and J lost 5; bases outside the gene matches: 9. CDR3 coding DNA: TGTGCCAGCAGCCGGGCGGGACAGGGGAGGTATCAGCCCCAGCATTTT. Its translation is CASSRAGQGRYQPQHF.

The chain is built from TRBV9 and TRBJ1-4; TRBD1 agrees at 10 bases. The CDR3 runs to 14 residues. Trimming took 3 bases from V and 6 from J; bases not matched to a gene: 2. The germline V gene encodes CDR1 SGDLS and CDR2 YYNGEE. The CDR3 DNA reads as TGTGCCAGCAGCGGACAGGGGGCGGATGAAAAACTGTTTTTT. Encoded protein: CASSGQGADEKLFF.

The rearrangement joins TRBV19 to TRBJ2-3; D is perhaps TRBD1 (6 bases). This CDR3 region has 15 residues. V gave up 7 bases and J gave up 2 bases, with 16 bases separating them. Germline loops: CDR1 LNHDA, CDR2 SQIVND (reference sequence). The CDR3 reads CASTPNPGDTDTQYF. As DNA, the CDR3 is TGTGCCAGTACTCCCAATCCAGGGGACACAGATACGCAGTATTTT. The entire variable domain, with the rest obtained from reference TRBV19 and TRBJ2-3, is as follows: DGGITQSPKYLFRKEGQNVTLSCEQNLNHDAMYWYRQDPGQGLRLIYYSQIVNDFQKGDIAEGYSVSREKKESFPLTVTSAQKNPTAFYLCASTPNPGDTDTQYFGPGTRLTVL.

This clone appeared a few times. The chain couples TRBV20-1 to TRBJ2-7, with D possibly TRBD2 on 5 matching bases. V shed 6 bases and J shed 6 bases, with 12 bases lying between them. The CDR3 contains 11 residues. Germline CDR1 is DFQATT and CDR2 is SNEGSKA (reference sequence). The CDR3 protein is CSADEGVEQYF. DNA of the CDR3: TGCAGTGCCGATGAGGGTGTCGAGCAGTACTTC.

The genes are TRBV19 and TRBJ1-2; 9 bases agree with TRBD1. The trim removed 6 bases at V and 6 bases at J, leaving 14 bases unmatched. The length of the CDR3 is 16 residues. Germline values: CDR1 LNHDA, CDR2 SQIVND (reference sequence). The DNA of the CDR3 is TGTGCCAGTAGAGAGCAACACGGGACAGGGTTAAATGGCTACACCTTC. Translating gives CASREQHGTGLNGYTF.